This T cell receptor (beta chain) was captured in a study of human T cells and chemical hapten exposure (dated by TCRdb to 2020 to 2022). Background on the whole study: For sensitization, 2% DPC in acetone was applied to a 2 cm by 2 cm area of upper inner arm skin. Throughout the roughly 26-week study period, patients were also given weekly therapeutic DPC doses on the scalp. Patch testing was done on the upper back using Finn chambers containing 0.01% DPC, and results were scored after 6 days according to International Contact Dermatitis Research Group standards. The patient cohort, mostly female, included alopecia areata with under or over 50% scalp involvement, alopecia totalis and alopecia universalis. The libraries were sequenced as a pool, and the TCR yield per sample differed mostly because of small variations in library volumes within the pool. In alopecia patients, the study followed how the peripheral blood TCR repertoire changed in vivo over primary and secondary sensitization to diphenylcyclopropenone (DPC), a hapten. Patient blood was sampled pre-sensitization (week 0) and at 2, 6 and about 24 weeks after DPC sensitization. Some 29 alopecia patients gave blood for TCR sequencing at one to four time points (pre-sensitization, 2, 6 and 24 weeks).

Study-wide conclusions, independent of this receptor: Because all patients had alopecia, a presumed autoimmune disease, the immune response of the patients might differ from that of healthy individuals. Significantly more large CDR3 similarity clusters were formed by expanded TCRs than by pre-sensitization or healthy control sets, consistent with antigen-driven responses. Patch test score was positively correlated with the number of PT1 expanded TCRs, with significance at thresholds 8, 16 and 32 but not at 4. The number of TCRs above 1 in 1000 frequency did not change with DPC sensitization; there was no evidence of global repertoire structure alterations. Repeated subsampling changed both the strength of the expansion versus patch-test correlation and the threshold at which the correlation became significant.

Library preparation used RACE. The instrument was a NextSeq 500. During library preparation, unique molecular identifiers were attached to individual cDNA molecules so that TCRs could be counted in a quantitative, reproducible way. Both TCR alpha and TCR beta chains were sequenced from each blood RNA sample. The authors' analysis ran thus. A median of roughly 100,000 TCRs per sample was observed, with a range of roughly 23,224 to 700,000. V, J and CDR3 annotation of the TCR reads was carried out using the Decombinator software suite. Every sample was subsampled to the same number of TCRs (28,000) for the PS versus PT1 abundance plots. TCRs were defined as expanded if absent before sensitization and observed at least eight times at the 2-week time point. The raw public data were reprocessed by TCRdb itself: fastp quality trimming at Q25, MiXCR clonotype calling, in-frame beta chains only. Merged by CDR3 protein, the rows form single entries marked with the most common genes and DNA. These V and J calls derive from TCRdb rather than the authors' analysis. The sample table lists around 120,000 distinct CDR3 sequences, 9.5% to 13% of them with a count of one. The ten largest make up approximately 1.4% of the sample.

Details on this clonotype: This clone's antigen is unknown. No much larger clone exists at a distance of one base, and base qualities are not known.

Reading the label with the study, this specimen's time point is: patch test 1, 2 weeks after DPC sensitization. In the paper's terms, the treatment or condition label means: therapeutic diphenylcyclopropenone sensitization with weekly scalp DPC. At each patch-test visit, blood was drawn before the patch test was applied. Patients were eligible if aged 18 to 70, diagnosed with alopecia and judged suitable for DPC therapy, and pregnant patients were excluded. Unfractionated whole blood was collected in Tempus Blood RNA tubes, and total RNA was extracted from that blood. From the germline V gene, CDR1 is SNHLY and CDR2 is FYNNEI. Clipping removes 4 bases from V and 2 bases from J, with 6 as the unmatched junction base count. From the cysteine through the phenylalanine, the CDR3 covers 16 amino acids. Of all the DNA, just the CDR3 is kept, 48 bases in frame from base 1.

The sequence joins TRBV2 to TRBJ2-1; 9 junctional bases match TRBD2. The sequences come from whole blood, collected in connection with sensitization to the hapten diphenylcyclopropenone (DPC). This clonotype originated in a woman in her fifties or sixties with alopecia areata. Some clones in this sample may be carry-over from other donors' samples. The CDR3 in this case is CASSGRAGGAYNEQFF. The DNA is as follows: TGTGCCAGCAGTGGAAGAGCGGGGGGTGCCTACAATGAGCAGTTCTTC.